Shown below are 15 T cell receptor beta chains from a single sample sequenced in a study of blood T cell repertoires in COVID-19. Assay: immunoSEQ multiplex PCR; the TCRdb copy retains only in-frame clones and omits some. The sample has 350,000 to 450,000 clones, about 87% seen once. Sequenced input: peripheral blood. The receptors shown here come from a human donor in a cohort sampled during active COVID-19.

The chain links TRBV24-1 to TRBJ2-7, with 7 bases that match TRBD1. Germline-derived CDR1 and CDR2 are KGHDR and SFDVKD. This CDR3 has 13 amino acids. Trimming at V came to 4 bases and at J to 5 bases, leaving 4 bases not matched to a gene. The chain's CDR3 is CATSDGQAHEQYF. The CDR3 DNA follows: TGTGCCACCAGTGACGGACAGGCGCACGAGCAGTACTTC.

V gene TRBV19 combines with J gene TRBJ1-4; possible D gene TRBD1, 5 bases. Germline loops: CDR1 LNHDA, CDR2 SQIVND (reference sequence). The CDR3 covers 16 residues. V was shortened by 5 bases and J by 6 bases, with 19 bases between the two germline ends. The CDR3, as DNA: TGTGCCAGTAGTCTGAGTGGGACTCGCGACCATGAAAAACTGTTTTTT. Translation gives CASSLSGTRDHEKLFF.

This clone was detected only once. The CDR3 nucleotides read TGTGCCACCTTAGCGGGGGTGGGCACAGATACGCAGTATTTT. Protein sequence: CATLAGVGTDTQYF. This chain joins TRBV10-3 and TRBJ2-3; 9 bases align to TRBD2. CDR3 length equals 14 residues. From germline, CDR1 is ENHRY and CDR2 SYGVKD. J was trimmed by 1 base and V by 10 bases; bases with no gene match: 6.

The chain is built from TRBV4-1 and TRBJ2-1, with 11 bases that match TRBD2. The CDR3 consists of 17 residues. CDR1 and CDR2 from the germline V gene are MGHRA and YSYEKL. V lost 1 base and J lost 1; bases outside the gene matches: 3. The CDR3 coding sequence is TGCGCCAGCAGCCAAGGTAGCGGGGGGGCTTCCTACAATGAGCAGTTCTTC. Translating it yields CASSQGSGGASYNEQFF.

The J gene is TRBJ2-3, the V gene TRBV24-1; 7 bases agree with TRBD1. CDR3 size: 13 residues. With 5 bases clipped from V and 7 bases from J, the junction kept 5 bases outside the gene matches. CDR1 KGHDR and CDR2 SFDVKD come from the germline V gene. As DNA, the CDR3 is TGTGCCACCAGTGTCCTGGGACAGCATACGCAGTATTTT. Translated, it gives CATSVLGQHTQYF.

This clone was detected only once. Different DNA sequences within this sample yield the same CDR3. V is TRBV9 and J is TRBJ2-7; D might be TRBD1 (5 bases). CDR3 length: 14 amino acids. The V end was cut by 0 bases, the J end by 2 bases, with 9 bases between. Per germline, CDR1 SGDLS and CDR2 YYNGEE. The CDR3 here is CASSVGQGTYEQYF. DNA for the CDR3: TGTGCCAGCAGCGTAGGGCAGGGAACCTACGAGCAGTACTTC. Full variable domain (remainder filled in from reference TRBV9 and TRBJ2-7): DSGVTQTPKHLITATGQRVTLRCSPRSGDLSVYWYQQSLDQGLQFLIQYYNGEERAKGNILERFSAQQFPDLHSELNLSSLELGDSALYFCASSVGQGTYEQYFGPGTRLTVT.

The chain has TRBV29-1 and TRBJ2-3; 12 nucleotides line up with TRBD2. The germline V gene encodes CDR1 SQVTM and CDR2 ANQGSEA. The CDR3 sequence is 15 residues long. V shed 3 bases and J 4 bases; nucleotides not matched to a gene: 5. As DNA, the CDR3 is TGCAGCGTTGAGAGGACTAGCGGGGAATCAGATACGCAGTATTTT. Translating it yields CSVERTSGESDTQYF.

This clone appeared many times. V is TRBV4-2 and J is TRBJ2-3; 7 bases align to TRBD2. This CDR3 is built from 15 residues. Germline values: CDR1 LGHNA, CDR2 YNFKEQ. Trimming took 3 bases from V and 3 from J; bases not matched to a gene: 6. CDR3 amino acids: CASSQRREITDTQYF. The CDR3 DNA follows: TGTGCCAGCAGCCAGAGGCGGGAGATTACAGATACGCAGTATTTT.

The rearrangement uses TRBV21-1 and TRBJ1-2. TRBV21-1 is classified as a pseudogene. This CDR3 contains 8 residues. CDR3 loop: CARSGYTF. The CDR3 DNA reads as TGTGCCCGGTCTGGCTACACCTTC.

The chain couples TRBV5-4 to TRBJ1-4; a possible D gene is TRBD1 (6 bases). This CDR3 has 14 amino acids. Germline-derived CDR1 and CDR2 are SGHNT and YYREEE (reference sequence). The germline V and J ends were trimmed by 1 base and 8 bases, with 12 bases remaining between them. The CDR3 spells CASSLRGGREKLFF. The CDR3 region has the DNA TGTGCCAGCAGCTTGAGGGGGGGCAGGGAAAAACTGTTTTTT.

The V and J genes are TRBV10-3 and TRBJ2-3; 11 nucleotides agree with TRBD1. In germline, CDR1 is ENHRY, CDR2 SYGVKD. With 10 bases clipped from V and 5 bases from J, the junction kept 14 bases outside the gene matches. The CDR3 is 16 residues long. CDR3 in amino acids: CATRDADRGLQDTQYF. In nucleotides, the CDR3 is TGTGCCACTCGTGACGCGGACAGGGGGCTTCAAGATACGCAGTATTTT.

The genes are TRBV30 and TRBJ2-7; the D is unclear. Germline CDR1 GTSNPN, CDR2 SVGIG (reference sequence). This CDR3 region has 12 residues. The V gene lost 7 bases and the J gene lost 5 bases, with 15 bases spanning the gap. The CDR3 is CASAVVADEQYF. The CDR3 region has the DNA TGTGCCTCCGCTGTGGTGGCAGACGAGCAGTACTTC.

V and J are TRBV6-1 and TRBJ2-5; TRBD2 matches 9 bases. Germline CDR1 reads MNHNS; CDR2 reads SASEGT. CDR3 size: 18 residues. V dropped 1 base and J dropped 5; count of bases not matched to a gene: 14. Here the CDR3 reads CASSEVGPRGRAGETQYF. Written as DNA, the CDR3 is TGTGCCAGCAGTGAAGTCGGCCCGCGCGGGAGGGCCGGGGAGACCCAGTACTTC.

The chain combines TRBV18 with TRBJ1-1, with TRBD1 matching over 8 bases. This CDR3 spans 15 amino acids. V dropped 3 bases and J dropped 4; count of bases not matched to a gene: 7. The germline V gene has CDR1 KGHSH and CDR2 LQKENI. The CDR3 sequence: CASSPAGGEGTEAFF. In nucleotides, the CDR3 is TGTGCCAGCTCACCCGCAGGGGGCGAGGGCACTGAAGCTTTCTTT.

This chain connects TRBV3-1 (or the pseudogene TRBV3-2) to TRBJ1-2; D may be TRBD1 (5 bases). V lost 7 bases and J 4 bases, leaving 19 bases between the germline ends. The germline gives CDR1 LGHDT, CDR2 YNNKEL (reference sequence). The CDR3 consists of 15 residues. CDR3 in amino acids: CASTLTGTSFYGYTF. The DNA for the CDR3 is TGTGCCAGCACCTTGACCGGGACTTCCTTCTATGGCTACACCTTC.